A single sample is the source of the 13 T cell receptor beta chains below, sequenced in a study of T cells in localized non-small cell lung cancer. Profiling relied on immunoSEQ multiplex PCR, and the TCRdb table lists in-frame clones only, not all of them. The sample holds about 59,000 clones, roughly 92% seen once. The source was peripheral blood, collected before any cancer treatment. Receptors were obtained from a man aged 40-75 years with stage I lung adenocarcinoma.

This clone has just a few counts. The rearrangement joins TRBV11-2 to TRBJ2-7; D gene ambiguous. This CDR3 has 12 residues. CDR1 is SGHAT and CDR2 is FQNNGV in the germline V gene. V dropped 4 bases and J dropped 3 bases, with 7 bases sitting between them. The CDR3 DNA is TGTGCCAGCAGCTCAACTGGCTACGAGCAGTACTTC. It yields the protein CASSSTGYEQYF.

This clone was observed a few times. This chain joins TRBV6-1 and TRBJ2-7, with 7 bases lining up with TRBD1. The CDR3 has 15 amino acids. V dropped 7 bases and J dropped 1; count of bases not matched to a gene: 10. The V gene's germline CDR1 is MNHNS and CDR2 SASEGT. The DNA of the CDR3 is TGTGCCAGCACCCTCGACAGGGTTTTATCCTACGAGCAGTACTTC. This sequence encodes CASTLDRVLSYEQYF.

The V gene is TRBV28, the J gene TRBJ2-2; 13 positions match TRBD2. V lost 3 bases and J lost 6; bases outside the gene matches: 1. The CDR3 is made up of 15 amino acids. Germline CDR1 and CDR2: MDHEN and SYDVKM. Here the CDR3 reads CASSLGLAGSGELFF. In nucleotides, the CDR3 is TGTGCCAGCAGTTTGGGACTAGCGGGATCCGGGGAGCTGTTTTTT.

This chain connects TRBV5-5 to TRBJ1-1; 7 bases agree with TRBD1. Germline trimming cut 0 bases from V and 9 bases from J; bases unmatched to any gene: 8. The germline CDR1 and CDR2 sequences are SGHKS and YYEKEE (reference sequence). CDR3 size: 14 residues. This CDR3 reads CASSLVDGQAKAFF. The CDR3 bases are TGTGCCAGCAGCTTGGTTGACGGACAGGCTAAAGCTTTCTTT.

The gene calls are TRBV7-2 and TRBJ2-5; TRBD2 is a possible D gene (6 bases). The CDR3 runs to 15 residues. CDR1 and CDR2 from the germline V gene are SGHTA and FQGNSA. Trimming shortened V by 2 bases and J by 4 bases, and 14 bases separated the two germline ends. The CDR3 sequence is CASSLSPLARETQYF. Here the CDR3 DNA reads TGTGCCAGCAGCTTAAGCCCCCTAGCGAGAGAGACCCAGTACTTC.

CDR3 coding DNA: TGCGCCAGCAGCTTGGGCCACCCCAGCGGAGGCTCCTACAATGAGCAGTTCTTC. Translated: CASSLGHPSGGSYNEQFF. The chain uses TRBV5-1 and TRBJ2-1; the D gene is possibly TRBD2 (5 bases). Per germline, CDR1 SGHRS and CDR2 YFSETQ. The CDR3 runs 18 residues. The V end lost 0 bases, the J end lost 0 bases, and 16 bases lay between the germline ends. The variable domain in full, completed from reference TRBV5-1 and TRBJ2-1, reads KAGVTQTPRYLIKTRGQQVTLSCSPISGHRSVSWYQQTPGQGLQFLFEYFSETQRNKGNFPGRFSGRQFSNSRSEMNVSTLELGDSALYLCASSLGHPSGGSYNEQFFGPGTRLTVL.

The rearrangement joins TRBV5-1 to TRBJ2-1; 7 bases are shared with TRBD2. CDR1 and CDR2 from the germline V gene are SGHRS and YFSETQ. Trimming at V came to 4 bases and at J to 7 bases, leaving 8 bases not matched to a gene. CDR3 length equals 14 residues. CDR3 residues: CASSPVGAGNEQFF. The CDR3, as DNA: TGCGCCAGCAGCCCCGTGGGAGCGGGAAATGAGCAGTTCTTC.

In this sample, this clone turned up once. The V call is TRBV9, the J call TRBJ2-5; 8 positions agree with TRBD2. Per germline, CDR1 SGDLS and CDR2 YYNGEE. Germline trimming cut 4 bases from V and 2 bases from J; bases unmatched to any gene: 7. The CDR3 covers 15 residues. CDR3 protein: CASSPLAGHQETQYF. The DNA for the CDR3 is TGTGCCAGCAGCCCCCTAGCGGGCCATCAAGAGACCCAGTACTTC.

V is TRBV5-5 and J is TRBJ1-2; 7 nucleotides align to TRBD1. V gave up 3 bases and J gave up 6 bases; unmatched junction bases: 14. Germline CDR1 and CDR2: SGHKS and YYEKEE (reference sequence). There are 16 residues in the CDR3. The CDR3 DNA follows: TGTGCCAGCAGCTCTTCTGGACAGGTTTGGGTTAATGGCTACACCTTC. This gives the protein CASSSSGQVWVNGYTF.

This chain connects TRBV7-2 to TRBJ1-4, with D unclear. Germline V CDR1 and CDR2: SGHTA, FQGNSA. The length of the CDR3 is 12 residues. The V gene lost 8 bases and the J gene lost 7 bases, with 11 bases spanning the gap. CDR3 nucleotide sequence: TGTGCCAGCGGTCGGGCCAGTGAAAAACTGTTTTTT. This encodes CASGRASEKLFF.

To note about this clone: The junction and the germline gene differ at one end; a read error may be behind it. CDR3 residues: CASREDRVGTGELFF. The CDR3 DNA reads TGTGCCAGCAGGGAAGACAGGGTGGGGACCGGGGAGCTGTTTTTT. The rearrangement uses TRBV2 and TRBJ2-2; 7 positions match TRBD1. Per germline, CDR1 SNHLY and CDR2 FYNNEI. The CDR3 covers 15 residues. The complete variable domain, with remaining parts taken from reference TRBV2 and TRBJ2-2, reads EPEVTQTPSHQVTQMGQEVILRCVPISNHLYFYWYRQILGQKVEFLVSFYNNEISEKSEIFDDQFSVERPDGSNFTLKIRSTKLEDSAMYFCASREDRVGTGELFFGEGSRLTVL.

The V gene is TRBV10-3, the J gene TRBJ1-4; maybe TRBD1 (5 bases). V lost 0 bases to trimming and J lost 11 bases, with 16 bases between them. The CDR3 consists of 15 residues. Germline V gene data show CDR1 as ENHRY and CDR2 as SYGVKD. DNA of the CDR3: TGTGCCATCAGTGAGTCGAAGGCGGCCTCAGGGAAACTGTTTTTT. Residues: CAISESKAASGKLFF.

The chain has TRBV21-1 and TRBJ2-3; the DNA was not used to check the table's D call, TRBD2. TRBV21-1 is a pseudogene locus. This CDR3 has 17 amino acids. CDR3 bases: TGTGCCAGCAGCACGTTCGGGACTAGCGGAGAGGGGCATACGCAGTATTTT. This gives the protein CASSTFGTSGEGHTQYF.